This T cell receptor (beta chain) was sequenced in a study of vaccination effects on CD4 cells after COVID-19 (dated by TCRdb to between 2021 and 2022). General notes on the study: Post-vaccine samples across the study were collected a median of 72 days after the second dose, with a range of 14 to 241. A total of more than 8 COVID-19 convalescent patients and 4 SARS-CoV-2-naive healthy vaccine recipients were included in the full study. The study compared SARS-CoV-2 spike-specific CD4+ TCR repertoires before and after mRNA vaccination in COVID-19 convalescent patients and infection-naive vaccine recipients. Cultures from other donors in the study were sequenced using the Oncomine TCR Beta short-read assay on an Illumina iSeq 100. What the study reported, not specific to this receptor: Marked clonal contraction was observed in both infection-induced and vaccine-induced clones at late post-vaccination timepoints, consistent with waning T cell responses. Among healthy vaccine recipients, nearly all vaccine-induced clones were SARS-CoV-2 mono-reactive, and just 1 of 255 was cross-reactive with common cold coronaviruses. Limitations of the study were the small number of convalescent patients and the absence of early post-infection timepoints.

With regard to this clone: Which antigen it targets is not known. The record has no base qualities; no much larger clone is one base away.

In the ViraFEST assay, PBMC were stimulated with viral peptide pools, and TCR sequencing was then used to find antigen-specific CD4+ T cell clonotypes based on their expansion. After less than eleven days of culture, CD4+ T cells were isolated with the EasySep CD4+ T cell isolation kit. Each participant got two doses of an mRNA SARS-CoV-2 vaccine, either BNT162b2 or mRNA-1273. Healthy vaccine recipients had no prior SARS-CoV-2 infection, confirmed by negative nucleocapsid antibodies before and after vaccination. Some 2.2 million PBMC per well were cultured in IMDM with around 5.3% human AB serum, around 9.1 IU/ml IL-2 and gentamicin, plus 10 ug/ml peptides. On days 3 and 7, half of the culture medium was replaced with fresh IL-2-containing medium. Unless otherwise noted, each peptide stimulation condition was cultured in triplicate wells. PBMC were separated from whole blood using Ficoll-Paque Plus gradient centrifugation and were then either cryopreserved at -140C or used fresh. The spike proteins of SARS-CoV-2 and of the common cold coronaviruses HCoV-NL63, HCoV-OC43 and HCoV-229E were spanned by overlapping peptide pools. The QIAamp micro DNA kit was used to extract genomic DNA from the cultured CD4+ T cells.

V has 0 bases trimmed and J has 5 bases trimmed; junction bases matching no gene number 2. The CDR3 holds 15 amino acids from the cysteine to the phenylalanine. Of the read, only the CDR3 DNA is kept; its 45 bases are in frame from base 1. Looking up the germline V gene yields CDR1 SNHLY and CDR2 FYNNEI. Libraries were prepared through the immunoSEQ multiplex PCR assay. TCR beta CDR3 sequencing was performed on DNA from the cultured, isolated CD4+ T cells. As for how the authors treated the data: Non-productive TCR sequences were removed and reads were trimmed to the CDR3 region, keeping CDR3s of at least 7 amino acids. Antigen-specific clonotypes were identified using the MANAFEST web app by comparison of expansion in peptide wells against reference cultures. To be called positive, a clone needed expansion at FDR<0.05 compared with the reference and with all other wells, an odds ratio greater than 5, and a frequency greater than 0.1% in two replicate wells. A clonotype was defined as cross-reactive if the clonotype was significantly expanded both in SARS-CoV-2 spike wells and in at least one common cold coronavirus spike condition. Levenshtein distance calculated with the stringdist R package was used to assess CDR3 similarity, and unrooted trees were constructed with ape in R 3.6.1. Imported from immuneACCESS, the table was reduced by TCRdb to in-frame sequences with V and J called. These copies leave out some clones; in studies compared against another copy, an unresolved V gene accounts for under half, and the cause of the remainder is not known. The V and J calls and the clone size are those of that table, but D and trimming were determined from the DNA. The sample includes 30,000 to 35,000 clones, with roughly four fifths observed a single time. The ten biggest clones cover approximately 1.4% of the sample.

The source is a human donor who received a COVID-19 vaccine. Some clones in this sample may be carry-over from other donors' samples. The sequencing used CD4+ T cells from PBMCs cultured with HCoV-NL63 spike peptides, collected after COVID-19 vaccination. The cell subset or site label on this specimen signifies: HCoV-NL63 spike overlapping peptide pool stimulation. The sequence links TRBV2 to TRBJ1-4; 8 junctional bases match TRBD1. The DNA sequence is as follows: TGTGCCAGCAGTGAAGCTCGGACAGGGAATGAAAAACTGTTTTTT. Its product reads: CASSEARTGNEKLFF.